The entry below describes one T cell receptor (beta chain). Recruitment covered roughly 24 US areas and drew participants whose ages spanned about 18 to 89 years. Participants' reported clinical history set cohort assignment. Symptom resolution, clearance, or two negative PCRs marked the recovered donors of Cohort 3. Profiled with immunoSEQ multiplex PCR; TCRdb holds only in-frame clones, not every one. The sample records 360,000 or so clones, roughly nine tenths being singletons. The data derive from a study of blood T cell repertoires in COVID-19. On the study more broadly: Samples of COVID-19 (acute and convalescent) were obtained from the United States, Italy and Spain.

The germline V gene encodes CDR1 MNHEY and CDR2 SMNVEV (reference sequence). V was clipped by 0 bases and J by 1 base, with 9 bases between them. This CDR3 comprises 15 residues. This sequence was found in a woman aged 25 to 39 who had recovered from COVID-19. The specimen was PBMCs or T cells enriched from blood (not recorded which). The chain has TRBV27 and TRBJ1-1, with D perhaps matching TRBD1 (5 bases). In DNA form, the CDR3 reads TGTGCCAGCAGTTTATCCGACAGCTGGAACACTGAAGCTTTCTTT. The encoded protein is CASSLSDSWNTEAFF.